The rows below give T cell receptor beta chains drawn from one sample of a study of blood T cell repertoires in COVID-19. Assay used: immunoSEQ multiplex PCR; TCRdb lists only in-frame clones, some missing. The sample lists fewer than 70,000 clones, roughly 91% occurring once. The material sequenced was peripheral blood. The receptors were gathered from a man in his fifties with active COVID-19. The CDR3 runs from the conserved cysteine through the conserved F or W. D genes are given only for firm matches. Where a row states a size, it is once, few, many or the class of an expanded clone; other rows omit it.

size	D	J	V	CDR3	DNA
-	-	TRBJ2-7	TRBV19	CASSPNRSGVYEQYF	TGTGCCAGTAGCCCTAACCGGTCGGGGGTTTACGAGCAGTACTTC
-	TRBD2	TRBJ2-3	TRBV6-2/TRBV6-3	CASSRRTGGDTQYF	TGTGCCAGCAGTCGACGGACCGGGGGGGATACGCAGTATTTT
once	TRBD1	TRBJ2-5	TRBV30	CAWSRQGGETQYF	TGTGCCTGGAGTAGACAGGGGGGAGAGACCCAGTACTTC
-	-	TRBJ2-5	TRBV2	CAGAGGDGETQYF	TGTGCCGGCGCCGGAGGGGATGGAGAGACCCAGTACTTC
-	TRBD1	TRBJ1-1	TRBV2	CASSEQGVTLNTEAFF	TGTGCCAGCAGTGAACAGGGGGTAACTTTGAACACTGAAGCTTTCTTT
-	-	TRBJ2-7	TRBV28	CASSLATTSSVEQYF	TGTGCCAGCAGTTTAGCGACGACTAGTTCGGTAGAGCAGTACTTC
-	TRBD2	TRBJ2-2	TRBV7-2	CASSSKAGVVGELFF	TGTGCCAGCAGCTCGAAAGCGGGAGTGGTCGGGGAGCTGTTTTTT
-	TRBD1	TRBJ2-5	TRBV19	CASSIGLTGGETQYF	TGTGCCAGTAGTATAGGACTGACAGGGGGAGAGACCCAGTACTTC
-	-	TRBJ2-1	TRBV7-9	CASSQSRGDNEQFF	TGTGCCAGCAGCCAAAGCCGGGGAGACAATGAGCAGTTCTTC
-	-	TRBJ1-4	TRBV18	CASSLNLGEKLFF	TGTGCCAGCTCACTAAATCTCGGTGAAAAACTGTTTTTT
-	TRBD1	TRBJ1-1	TRBV7-3	CASSFEPLGQGARTEAFF	TGTGCCAGCAGCTTCGAACCTCTGGGACAGGGGGCGAGAACTGAAGCTTTCTTT
-	-	TRBJ2-7	TRBV9	CASSVGRQGDYEQYF	TGTGCCAGCAGCGTAGGAAGGCAGGGTGATTACGAGCAGTACTTC
-	TRBD2	TRBJ2-7	TRBV6-4	CASSEFTGGGSHEQYF	TGTGCCAGCAGTGAATTTACGGGAGGGGGTTCCCACGAGCAGTACTTC
-	-	TRBJ1-5	TRBV4-1	CASSPENGPSGQPQHF	TGCGCCAGCAGCCCAGAGAACGGTCCTTCGGGACAGCCCCAGCATTTT
-	-	TRBJ2-2	TRBV18	CASSPAVANTGELFF	TGTGCCAGCTCACCCGCGGTAGCGAACACCGGGGAGCTGTTTTTT
-	-	TRBJ1-2	TRBV19	CASRRGPGYTF	TGTGCCAGTAGGCGGGGGCCTGGCTACACCTTC
-	-	TRBJ2-5	TRBV9	CASSTGLPPQYF	TGTGCCAGCAGCACCGGACTCCCCCCCCAGTACTTC
-	TRBD1	TRBJ2-1	TRBV3-1/TRBV3-2	CASSLGTGVDNEQFF	TGTGCCAGCAGCCTCGGGACAGGGGTGGACAATGAGCAGTTCTTC
-	-	TRBJ2-3	TRBV6-2/TRBV6-3	CASSYYSGGHTDTQYF	TGTGCCAGCAGTTACTATTCGGGGGGCCACACAGATACGCAGTATTTT
-	TRBD2	TRBJ2-7	TRBV25-1	CASSGHPGASGYYEQYF	TGTGCCAGCAGTGGGCACCCAGGGGCTAGCGGGTACTACGAGCAGTACTTC
-	-	TRBJ1-3	TRBV19	CASSTGDSSGNTIYF	TGTGCCAGTAGTACCGGAGACAGCTCTGGAAACACCATATATTTT
-	-	TRBJ1-4	TRBV19	CASSRWTATNEKLFF	TGTGCCAGTAGTAGATGGACAGCAACTAATGAAAAACTGTTTTTT
-	-	TRBJ1-2	TRBV28	CASSLPTYGYTF	TGTGCCAGCAGTTTACCGACTTATGGCTACACCTTC
-	-	TRBJ2-3	TRBV2	CASSRIESDTQYF	TGTGCCAGCAGCCGAATCGAGTCAGATACGCAGTATTTT
-	TRBD1	TRBJ2-2	TRBV24-1	CATSPGQPAGELFF	TGTGCCACCAGTCCGGGACAGCCGGCCGGGGAGCTGTTTTTT
-	-	TRBJ2-3	TRBV9	CASSPGQGNMDTQYF	TGTGCCAGCTCCCCCGGGCAGGGGAATATGGATACGCAGTATTTT
-	TRBD1	TRBJ1-2	TRBV24-1	CATSDRGQGGYTF	TGTGCCACCAGTGATAGGGGACAGGGTGGCTACACCTTC
-	TRBD1	TRBJ1-4	TRBV5-1	CASSMSGTDNEKLFF	TGCGCCAGCAGCATGTCCGGGACAGACAATGAAAAACTGTTTTTT
-	-	TRBJ1-5	TRBV15	CATSRSQGRNQPQHF	TGTGCCACCAGCAGGAGTCAGGGGCGGAATCAGCCCCAGCATTTT
once	-	TRBJ2-1	TRBV9	CASSVGGRADEQFF	TGTGCCAGCAGCGTAGGGGGGCGGGCCGACGAGCAGTTCTTC
-	TRBD1	TRBJ2-7	TRBV28	CATVDRASYEQYF	TGTGCCACCGTGGACAGGGCATCCTACGAGCAGTACTTC
-	TRBD2	TRBJ2-7	TRBV10-1	CASSESGETGQGLAASYEQYF	TGCGCCAGCAGTGAGTCAGGGGAGACAGGGCAGGGACTAGCGGCCTCCTACGAGCAGTACTTC
-	-	TRBJ2-7	TRBV19	CASSLRGSEYF	TGTGCCAGTAGTCTCCGGGGTAGTGAGTACTTC
-	-	TRBJ1-6	TRBV2	CASSQRASSYNSPLHF	TGTGCCAGCAGTCAGAGGGCTAGCTCCTATAATTCACCCCTCCACTTT
-	TRBD1	TRBJ2-2	TRBV19	CASSVGQGKMAFTGELFF	TGTGCCAGTAGTGTGGGACAGGGGAAAATGGCGTTCACCGGGGAGCTGTTTTTT
-	-	TRBJ1-1	TRBV6-5	CASNSRTDEAFF	TGTGCCAGCAACTCCCGGACAGATGAAGCTTTCTTT
-	-	TRBJ2-1	TRBV10-3	CATGSGTARYNEQFF	TGTGCCACCGGGAGCGGAACTGCCCGCTACAATGAGCAGTTCTTC
-	-	TRBJ1-3	TRBV30	CAWRQYSSGNTIYF	TGTGCCTGGCGACAGTACAGCTCTGGAAACACCATATATTTT
-	-	TRBJ1-1	TRBV4-3	CASSQDPLEGRPAFF	TGCGCCAGCAGCCAAGATCCCCTGGAGGGCCGTCCAGCTTTCTTT
-	TRBD1	TRBJ2-7	TRBV19	CASSVQGAGYEQYF	TGTGCCAGTAGTGTACAGGGGGCGGGGTACGAGCAGTACTTC
-	TRBD1	TRBJ1-5	TRBV29-1	CSVVLDRVTGPQHF	TGCAGCGTTGTTTTGGACAGGGTAACAGGGCCCCAGCATTTT
-	-	TRBJ1-1	TRBV19	CASSIRGTEAFF	TGTGCCAGTAGTATCAGGGGCACTGAAGCTTTCTTT
-	-	TRBJ2-1	TRBV10-3	CAISESPGPPHEQFF	TGTGCCATCAGTGAGTCGCCAGGGCCCCCCCATGAGCAGTTCTTC
once	TRBD2	TRBJ2-3	TRBV4-3	CASSQDLSGGEDTQYF	TGCGCCAGCAGCCAAGACTTGAGCGGGGGGGAGGATACGCAGTATTTT
-	-	TRBJ2-2	TRBV5-6	CASHPGSSRELFF	TGTGCCAGCCACCCGGGGAGCTCCCGGGAGCTGTTTTTT
-	-	TRBJ2-5	TRBV25-1	CASSATPGPGRETQYF	TGTGCCAGCAGTGCAACTCCGGGACCGGGGAGGGAGACCCAGTACTTC
-	TRBD1	TRBJ2-5	TRBV27	CASSFIRGTGVQETQYF	TGTGCCAGCAGTTTTATCCGAGGGACAGGGGTTCAAGAGACCCAGTACTTC
-	-	TRBJ1-2	TRBV28	CALFSRTNYGYTF	TGTGCCCTCTTTAGCCGGACTAACTATGGCTACACCTTC
once	TRBD1	TRBJ2-7	TRBV6-1	CASSEAYQGATYEQYF	TGTGCCAGCAGTGAAGCGTACCAGGGGGCCACCTACGAGCAGTACTTC
few	TRBD1	TRBJ2-7	TRBV20-1	CSASDRGTGGVYEQYF	TGCAGTGCTAGTGATAGGGGGACAGGGGGAGTGTACGAGCAGTACTTC
-	-	TRBJ1-4	TRBV11-2	CASSLARGRGDEKLFF	TGTGCCAGCAGCTTAGCCCGAGGGAGGGGCGATGAAAAACTGTTTTTT
-	TRBD1	TRBJ2-7	TRBV30	CAWSSTGEVYEQYF	TGTGCCTGGAGTTCGACAGGGGAGGTTTACGAGCAGTACTTC
-	-	TRBJ2-2	TRBV21-1	CASSKTGLVEVGELFF	TGTGCCAGCAGCAAAACCGGACTAGTGGAAGTCGGGGAGCTGTTTTTT
-	-	TRBJ1-5	TRBV19	CASSIDLSDSYSNQPQHF	TGTGCCAGTAGTATAGATCTATCGGACAGTTATAGCAATCAGCCCCAGCATTTT
-	-	TRBJ1-5	TRBV18	CASSPSGKDQPQHF	TGTGCCAGCTCACCATCCGGGAAAGACCAGCCCCAGCATTTT